This T cell receptor beta chain originates from a study of cytomegalovirus exposure and HLA in healthy donors. Study conclusions and caveats: Reports showed the classifier diagnosing cytomegalovirus status with high specificity and sensitivity. Subsequent analysis showed first-cohort TCR clusters tending to co-occur in about 110 validation repertoires.

V was pared by 1 base and J by 13 bases, with 4 bases of the junction left unmatched. Germline V lookup: CDR1 MGHRA, CDR2 YSYEKL. CDR3 size: 13 residues. Points on this clone: Its antigen is as yet unknown.

Libraries were prepared by immunoSEQ multiplex PCR; TCRdb keeps only in-frame clonotypes and omits some of them. The sample yields roughly 150,000 clones, 80% to 90% seen once. The V call is TRBV4-1, the J call TRBJ1-6; the match to TRBD1 covers 7 bases. The source material was PBMCs. This receptor was obtained from a woman aged 18-35 years in good health and CMV-seronegative. This CDR3 reads CASSQGQGAPLHF. The DNA for the CDR3 is TGCGCCAGCAGCCAAGGACAGGGAGCCCCCCTCCACTTT.